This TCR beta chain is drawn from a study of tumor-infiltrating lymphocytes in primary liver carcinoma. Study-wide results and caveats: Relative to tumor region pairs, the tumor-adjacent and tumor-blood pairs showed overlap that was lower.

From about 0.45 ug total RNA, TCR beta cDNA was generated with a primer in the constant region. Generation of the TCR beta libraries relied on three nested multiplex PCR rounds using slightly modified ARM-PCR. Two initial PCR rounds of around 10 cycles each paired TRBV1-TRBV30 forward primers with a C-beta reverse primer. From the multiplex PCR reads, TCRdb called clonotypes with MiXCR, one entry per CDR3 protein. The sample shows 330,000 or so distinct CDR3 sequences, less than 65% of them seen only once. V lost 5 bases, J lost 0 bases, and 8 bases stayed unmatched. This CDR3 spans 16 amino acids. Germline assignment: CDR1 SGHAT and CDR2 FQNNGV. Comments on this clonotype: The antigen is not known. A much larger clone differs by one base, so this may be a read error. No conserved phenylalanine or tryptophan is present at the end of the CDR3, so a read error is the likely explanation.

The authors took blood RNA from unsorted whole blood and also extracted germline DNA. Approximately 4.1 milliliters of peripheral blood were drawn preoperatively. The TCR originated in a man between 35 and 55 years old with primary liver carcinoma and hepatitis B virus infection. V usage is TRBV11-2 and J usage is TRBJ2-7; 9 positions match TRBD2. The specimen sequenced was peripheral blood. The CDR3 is CASSQDASGTSYEQYS. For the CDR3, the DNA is TGTGCCAGCAGCCAAGATGCTAGCGGGACCTCCTACGAGCAGTACTCC.